This T cell receptor beta chain was retrieved from a study of blood T cell repertoires in COVID-19. The wider study: The United States, Italy and Spain were the sources of the acute and convalescent COVID-19 samples.

Data came from immunoSEQ multiplex PCR; TCRdb stores just in-frame clones and leaves some out. The table records some 200,000 clones, roughly nine tenths of them present only once. Germline V gene lookup returns CDR1 MNHEY and CDR2 SMNVEV (reference sequence). V was shortened by 6 bases and J by 0 bases, with 9 bases between the two germline ends. The CDR3 runs 14 residues. Sequenced: peripheral blood. This receptor was obtained from a woman younger than 35 who had recovered from COVID-19. This sequence joins TRBV27 and TRBJ2-1; D not certain. The CDR3 nucleotides are TGTGCCAGCAGCCCCGCTAGCTCCTACAATGAGCAGTTCTTC. It is translated as CASSPASSYNEQFF.